Given below is one TCR beta chain in context. Its specificity is unknown. These data are taken from a study of blood T cells in healthy people across ages. Study-level results: The study found more naive CD4+ cells and higher diversity in long-lived than aged donors.

Looked up from germline, CDR1 is LNHNV and CDR2 is YYDKDF (reference sequence). The CDR3 covers 13 residues. V was cut by 3 bases and J by 5 bases, with 10 bases left in between. Together with a sample-barcoded 5' primer, a J-beta primer mix was included in a second PCR lasting about 7 to 12 cycles. One entry per CDR3 protein results from TCRdb running MiXCR on the 5' RACE reads. The table has about 540,000 distinct CDR3 sequences, approximately 25% seen once. The data also belong to a second study, concerning T cells of mothers and their children.

This rearrangement joins TRBV15 to TRBJ2-5; D remains ambiguous. The sequence was collected from a boy aged 5-17 years in good health. Sequenced: blood. This CDR3 is CATSRLMGETQYF. CDR3 nucleotide sequence: TGTGCCACCAGCAGGCTAATGGGGGAGACCCAGTACTTC.